These 10 T cell receptor beta chains originate from one sample sequenced in a study of shared clonotypes between healthy human individuals. Terminally differentiated effector memory CD45RA+ cells were excluded from the naive CD8 cells, which were CD45RO-negative and positively selected for CCR7. Sequenced by immunoSEQ multiplex PCR; TCRdb stores in-frame clones only, minus some. The data show about 1.9 million clones, about 93% seen once. The specimen was naive CD8+ T cells from PBMCs. These receptors all come from a man between 18 and 35 years old in good health. Some clones in this sample may be carry-over from other donors' samples.

V and J are TRBV2 and TRBJ2-7; a possible D gene is TRBD2 (5 bases). The CDR3 runs 16 residues. Germline V gene lookup returns CDR1 SNHLY and CDR2 FYNNEI. Trimming left V 2 bases short and J 9 bases short, with 23 bases between. Here the CDR3 reads CASSERWAGLLYGQYF. CDR3 coding DNA: TGTGCCAGCAGTGAAAGGTGGGCAGGACTTCTCTATGGGCAGTACTTC.

The rearrangement joins TRBV7-6 to TRBJ2-3; D may be TRBD2 (7 bases). Looked up from germline, CDR1 is SGHVS and CDR2 is FNYEAQ. Trimming cost V 4 bases and J 3 bases, with 20 bases left between them. This CDR3 spans 17 amino acids. CDR3 sequence (DNA): TGTGCCAGCAGCTCACCCCCCGGGGGGCGTGTTACAGATACGCAGTATTTT. Its protein product is CASSSPPGGRVTDTQYF.

The CDR3 nucleotides read TGTGCCAGCAGCCCACCGGGACTAGCGGGAGTGCCAGATACGCAGTATTTT. Residues: CASSPPGLAGVPDTQYF. The rearrangement joins TRBV21-1 to TRBJ2-3; TRBD2, the table's D call, was not compared with the DNA. TRBV21-1 is a documented pseudogene. The CDR3 is 17 amino acids.

This clone was seen a handful of times. The CDR3 DNA reads as TGCAGTGCTTTCAGGGAGAATGGCTACACCTTC. Protein product: CSAFRENGYTF. This chain links TRBV20-1 with TRBJ1-2; tentatively, D is TRBD1 (5 bases). Germline V gene sequence: CDR1 DFQATT, CDR2 SNEGSKA (reference sequence). Trimming shortened V by 5 bases and J by 6 bases, and 10 bases separated the two germline ends. The CDR3 totals 11 residues.

The CDR3 sequence: CAINLGTVRGYTF. CDR3 coding DNA: TGTGCCATAAATCTAGGAACGGTTCGCGGCTACACCTTC. The chain uses TRBV6-6 and TRBJ1-2, with D uncertain. The CDR3 consists of 13 residues. Trimming took 10 bases from V and 8 from J, leaving 20 bases between them. The germline V gene has CDR1 MNHNY and CDR2 SVGAGI (reference sequence).

The chain's CDR3 is CASSAQGVTEAFF. In DNA form, the CDR3 reads TGTGCCAGCAGCGCGCAAGGGGTGACTGAAGCTTTCTTT. The chain carries TRBV9 and TRBJ1-1; D might be TRBD1 (5 bases). The length of the CDR3 is 13 residues. Trimming removed 3 bases from V and 5 bases from J, with 11 bases in between. Germline-derived CDR1 and CDR2 are SGDLS and YYNGEE.

The gene calls are TRBV11-2 and TRBJ2-1; 9 bases are shared with TRBD1. Unmatched junction bases numbered 7, after V lost 3 bases and J lost 7 bases. Germline V gene data show CDR1 as SGHAT and CDR2 as FQNNGV. The CDR3 sequence is 15 residues long. DNA for the CDR3: TGTGCCAGCAGCTTCTGGACAGGGGACCTTAATGAGCAGTTCTTC. Translation: CASSFWTGDLNEQFF.

V is TRBV10-3 and J is TRBJ2-3; 7 nucleotides match TRBD2. In germline, CDR1 is ENHRY, CDR2 SYGVKD. V was pared by 0 bases and J by 4 bases, with 7 bases of the junction left unmatched. The CDR3 covers 16 residues. CDR3: CAISESAGAGADTQYF. As DNA, the CDR3 is TGTGCCATCAGTGAGTCTGCGGGAGCTGGAGCAGATACGCAGTATTTT.

The chain combines TRBV27 with TRBJ2-3; D is unclear. Germline values: CDR1 MNHEY, CDR2 SMNVEV (reference sequence). The V end lost 5 bases, the J end lost 6 bases, and 15 bases lay between the germline ends. The CDR3 covers 14 residues. This CDR3 reads CASSPIGRIDTQYF. CDR3 nucleotides: TGTGCCAGCAGTCCTATAGGGCGGATTGATACGCAGTATTTT.

Note on this clone: This same CDR3 is encoded by further DNA sequences in the sample. CDR3 region: CASSGSSYNEQFF. Here the CDR3 DNA reads TGTGCCAGCTCTGGTAGCTCCTACAATGAGCAGTTCTTC. The V gene is TRBV25-1, the J gene TRBJ2-1; D remains unclear. V lost 8 bases and J 0 bases, leaving 8 bases between the germline ends. CDR3 size: 13 residues. CDR1 and CDR2 (germline): MGHDK, SYGVNS.